The rows below give T cell receptor beta chains drawn from one sample of a study of T cell repertoires in cytomegalovirus infection. Their recognized antigens are unknown. From the reads, TCRdb called clonotypes with MiXCR, one entry per CDR3 protein. The profile covers 100,000 to 150,000 distinct CDR3 sequences, with roughly a quarter appearing a single time and 30% to 35% taken by the ten largest. Sequenced sample: PBMCs, sequenced either directly or after in vitro stimulation (not recorded which). The receptors come from a human donor in good health (CMV status not recorded). Some clones in this sample may be carry-over from other donors' samples. Both conserved end residues are part of each CDR3. The D gene is left open where the match is weak. Clone size appears in some rows only: once, few, many, or a class for an expanded clone.

size | J | V | length | D | DNA | CDR3
- | TRBJ1-4 | TRBV12-3/TRBV12-4 | 13 | - | TGTGCCAGCAGTTCTACACCGGGACACACACTGTTTTTT | CASSSTPGHTLFF
- | TRBJ2-3 | TRBV12-3/TRBV12-4 | 16 | TRBD2 | TGTGCCAGCAGTCCTCGTAGTAGCGGGAGAAGGGATACGCAGTATTTT | CASSPRSSGRRDTQYF
few | TRBJ2-1 | TRBV19 | 16 | - | TGTGCCAGTAGTATGGCGGGGTCCAGCTCCTACAATGAGCAGTTCTTC | CASSMAGSSSYNEQFF
many | TRBJ2-4 | TRBV12-3/TRBV12-4 | 16 | TRBD1 | TGTGCCAGCAGTCCCGGGACAGGGCTAGCCAAAAACATTCAGTACTTC | CASSPGTGLAKNIQYF
many | TRBJ1-2 | TRBV7-9 | 15 | TRBD1 | TGTGCCAGCAGCACGGGACAGGGGCGAGACTATGGCTACACCTTC | CASSTGQGRDYGYTF
- | TRBJ2-3 | TRBV30 | 11 | - | TGTGCCTGGAGTTCCACAGATACGCAGTATTTT | CAWSSTDTQYF
few | TRBJ1-2 | TRBV5-6 | 13 | - | TGTGCCAGCAGCCGGGACACCGAGTATGGCTACACCTTC | CASSRDTEYGYTF
few | TRBJ1-6 | TRBV7-2 | 15 | - | TGTGCCAGCAGCTTAGGGGACGGGCATAATTCACCCCTCCACTTT | CASSLGDGHNSPLHF
many | TRBJ2-5 | TRBV20-1 | 15 | TRBD2 | TGCAGTGCTAGCGAGGATAGCGGGACGCAAGAGACCCAGTACTTC | CSASEDSGTQETQYF
- | TRBJ2-6 | TRBV19 | 16 | TRBD1 | TGTGCCAGCCAGGACAGGGCAGGCTCTGGGGCCAACGTCCTGACTTTC | CASQDRAGSGANVLTF
once | TRBJ2-7 | TRBV6-6 | 17 | TRBD1 | TGTGCCAGCAGTTCAAACTCGGGACAGGGGAAACCCTACGAGCAGTACTTC | CASSSNSGQGKPYEQYF
once | TRBJ2-7 | TRBV20-1 | 14 | TRBD2 | TGCAGTGCTAGGCGGGCTAGCGGGAGCTACGAGCAGTACTTC | CSARRASGSYEQYF
few | TRBJ2-5 | TRBV3-1 | 14 | TRBD2 | TGTGCCAGCAGCCAGACTAGCGGGAAAGAGACCCAGTACTTC | CASSQTSGKETQYF
few | TRBJ2-2 | TRBV7-2 | 17 | TRBD2 | TGTGCCAGCAGCTTACTAGCGGGAGGGCCGGGGACCGGGGAGCTGTTTTTT | CASSLLAGGPGTGELFF
- | TRBJ1-1 | TRBV7-2 | 14 | - | TGTCCCAGCAGCTTAGCGCAGATGAACACTGAAGCTTTCTTT | CPSSLAQMNTEAFF
medium-sized | TRBJ1-1 | TRBV19 | 18 | TRBD1 | TGTGCCAGTAGTATCCGGGGACAGACAACTACTCTGAACACTGAAGCTTTCTTT | CASSIRGQTTTLNTEAFF
few | TRBJ2-5 | TRBV7-4 | 17 | - | TGTGCCAGCAGCCCCCCGTCGGTTCTGCCAGGGAGAGAGACCCAGTACTTC | CASSPPSVLPGRETQYF
- | TRBJ2-1 | TRBV20-1 | 14 | - | TGCAGTGCTAGAGATGTCCGGGAGCAAAATGAGCAGTTCTTC | CSARDVREQNEQFF
- | TRBJ2-7 | TRBV5-4 | 13 | TRBD1 | TGTGCCAGCAAAGGGACAGCGACCCACGAGCAGTACTTC | CASKGTATHEQYF
- | TRBJ1-2 | TRBV27 | 14 | - | TGTGCCAGCAGTTCAATGCCAGGGGACAATGGCTACACCTTC | CASSSMPGDNGYTF
many | TRBJ2-1 | TRBV6-1 | 13 | - | TGTGCCAGCAGTCGGGACGGTTACAATGAGCAGTTCTTC | CASSRDGYNEQFF
few | TRBJ1-2 | TRBV11-3 | 14 | - | TGTGCCAGCAGCAAAACAGGGATGGACTATGGCTACACCTTC | CASSKTGMDYGYTF
- | TRBJ1-1 | TRBV5-6 | 12 | - | TGTGCCAGCAGCTTAGGAGCTACTGAAGCTTTCTTT | CASSLGATEAFF
- | TRBJ2-5 | TRBV15 | 15 | - | TGTGCCACGGCAGGCTTGAGGATGGGGCAAGAGACCCAGTACTTC | CATAGLRMGQETQYF
- | TRBJ2-3 | TRBV15 | 13 | - | TGTGCCACCAGCACGCGACTAGGGGATACGCAGTATTTT | CATSTRLGDTQYF
- | TRBJ2-2 | TRBV6-8 | 11 | - | TGTGCCAGCAGTCCGGCCGGGGAGCTGTTTTTT | CASSPAGELFF
- | TRBJ2-7 | TRBV24-1 | 13 | TRBD1 | TGTGCCACCAGTGAGGGGGACAGGGGTAAGCAGTACTTC | CATSEGDRGKQYF
- | TRBJ2-7 | TRBV19 | 14 | - | TGTGCCAGTAGTATAGCTGGACTGAGCTACGAGCAGTACTTC | CASSIAGLSYEQYF
many | TRBJ2-1 | TRBV11-2 | 15 | TRBD2 | TGTGCCAGCAGCTTCCCGGGACTAGCGGCCCATGAGCAGTTCTTC | CASSFPGLAAHEQFF
- | TRBJ2-5 | TRBV12-3/TRBV12-4 | 13 | - | TGTGCCAGCACTCTGACGGATCAAGAGACCCAGTACTTC | CASTLTDQETQYF
few | TRBJ1-6 | TRBV7-2 | 16 | - | TGTGCCAGCAGCTTAGACGTACAGGCTCGGAATTCACCCCTCCACTTT | CASSLDVQARNSPLHF
few | TRBJ1-5 | TRBV6-2/TRBV6-3 | 12 | - | TGTGCCAGCAACGGGAGCAATCAGCCCCAGCATTTT | CASNGSNQPQHF
few | TRBJ2-5 | TRBV7-8 | 16 | - | TGTGCCAGCAGCTTAGAATCCCGACAGAACCAAGAGACCCAGTACTTC | CASSLESRQNQETQYF
- | TRBJ2-1 | TRBV11-3 | 17 | - | TGTGCCAGCAGCTCGGGCCTCATACCGGGACTCAACAATGAGCAGTTCTTC | CASSSGLIPGLNNEQFF
- | TRBJ2-1 | TRBV6-1 | 12 | - | TGTGCCAGCAGATCTGGGGGCCATGAGCAGTTCTTC | CASRSGGHEQFF
- | TRBJ2-2 | TRBV11-2 | 16 | TRBD2 | TGTGCCAGCAGCCAAGTGGCGGGGGGGAACACCGGGGAGCTGTTTTTT | CASSQVAGGNTGELFF
few | TRBJ2-3 | TRBV4-1 | 15 | - | TGCGCCAGCAGCCAAGATGGGGGGAGCGCAGATACGCAGTATTTT | CASSQDGGSADTQYF
few | TRBJ1-1 | TRBV25-1 | 11 | - | TGTGCCAGCAGTGACTGGGCCAGTGCTTTCTTT | CASSDWASAFF
few | TRBJ2-2 | TRBV4-3 | 17 | - | TGCGCCAGCAGCCAAGAGGTCTGGCGGCTGAACACCGGGGAGCTGTTTTTT | CASSQEVWRLNTGELFF
many | TRBJ2-7 | TRBV7-2 | 17 | - | TGTGCCAGCAGCTTAGGACCCGCGAGGGGGGGCGAATACGAGCAGTACTTC | CASSLGPARGGEYEQYF
- | TRBJ2-5 | TRBV12-3/TRBV12-4 | 12 | - | TGTGCCAGCAGTTTATTTTCGGAGACCCAGTACTTC | CASSLFSETQYF
many | TRBJ2-5 | TRBV7-2 | 16 | TRBD1 | TGTGCCAGCAGCTTAGTGCCGACAGGGGGCTTCGAGACCCAGTACTTC | CASSLVPTGGFETQYF
few | TRBJ2-1 | TRBV11-2 | 12 | - | TGTGCCAGCAGCTGGGGACTCAATGAGCAGTTCTTC | CASSWGLNEQFF
few | TRBJ2-1 | TRBV20-1 | 12 | - | TGCAGTGCTAAGGCGAACTACAATGAGCAGTTCTTC | CSAKANYNEQFF
- | TRBJ1-1 | TRBV12-3/TRBV12-4 | 14 | TRBD1 | TGTGCCAGCAGTTCTGGAGACAGGGGCACTGAAGCTTTCTTT | CASSSGDRGTEAFF
- | TRBJ1-1 | TRBV6-5 | 20 | - | TGTGCCAGCAGTTACTCTAAGGGGCAGGGGCGTTGGGGAATGAACACTGAAGCTTTCTTT | CASSYSKGQGRWGMNTEAFF
- | TRBJ2-1 | TRBV4-1 | 16 | TRBD2 | TGCGCCAGCAGCCAAGGGGGACTAGCGGGAGTCTGGGAGCAGTTCTTC | CASSQGGLAGVWEQFF